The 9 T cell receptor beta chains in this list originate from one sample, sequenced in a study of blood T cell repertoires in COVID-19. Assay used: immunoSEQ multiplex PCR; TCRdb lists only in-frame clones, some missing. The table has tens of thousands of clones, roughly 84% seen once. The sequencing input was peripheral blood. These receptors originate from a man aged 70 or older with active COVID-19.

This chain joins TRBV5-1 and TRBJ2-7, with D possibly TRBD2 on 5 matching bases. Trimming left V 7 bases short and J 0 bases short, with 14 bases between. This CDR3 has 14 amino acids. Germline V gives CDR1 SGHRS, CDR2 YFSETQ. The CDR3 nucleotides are TGCGCCAGCCACCCCGGAGGAAACTCCTACGAGCAGTACTTC. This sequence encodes CASHPGGNSYEQYF.

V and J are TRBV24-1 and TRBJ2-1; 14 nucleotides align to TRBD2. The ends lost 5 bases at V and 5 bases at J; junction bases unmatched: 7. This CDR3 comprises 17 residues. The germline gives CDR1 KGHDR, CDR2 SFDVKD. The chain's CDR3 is CATSALGLAGGNNEQFF. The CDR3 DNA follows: TGTGCCACCAGTGCCCTCGGACTAGCGGGAGGAAACAATGAGCAGTTCTTC.

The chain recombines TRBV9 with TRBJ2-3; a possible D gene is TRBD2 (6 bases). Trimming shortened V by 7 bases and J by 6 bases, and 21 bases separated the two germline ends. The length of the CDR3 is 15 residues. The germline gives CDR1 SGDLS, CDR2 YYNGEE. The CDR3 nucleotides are TGTGCCAGCCAAAGACAACCCGGGGGTCCGGATACGCAGTATTTT. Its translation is CASQRQPGGPDTQYF.

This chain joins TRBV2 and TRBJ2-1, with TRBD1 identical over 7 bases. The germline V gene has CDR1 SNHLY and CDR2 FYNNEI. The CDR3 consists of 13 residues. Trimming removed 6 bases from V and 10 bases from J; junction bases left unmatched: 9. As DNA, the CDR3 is TGTGCCAGCAGAAGGACAGGTATTGGGGAGCAGTTCTTC. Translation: CASRRTGIGEQFF.

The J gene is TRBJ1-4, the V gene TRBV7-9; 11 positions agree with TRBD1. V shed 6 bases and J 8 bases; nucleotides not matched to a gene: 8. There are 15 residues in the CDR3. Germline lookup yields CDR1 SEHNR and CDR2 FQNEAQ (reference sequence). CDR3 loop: CASRPPRDRGEKLFF. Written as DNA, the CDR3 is TGTGCCAGCAGGCCTCCGCGGGACAGGGGGGAAAAACTGTTTTTT.

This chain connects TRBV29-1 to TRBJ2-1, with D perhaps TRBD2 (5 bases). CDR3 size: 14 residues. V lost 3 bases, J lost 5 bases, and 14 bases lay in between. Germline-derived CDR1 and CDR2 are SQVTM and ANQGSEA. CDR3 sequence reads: CSVERGLSHNEQFF. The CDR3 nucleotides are TGCAGCGTTGAGCGAGGGCTTTCCCACAATGAGCAGTTCTTC.

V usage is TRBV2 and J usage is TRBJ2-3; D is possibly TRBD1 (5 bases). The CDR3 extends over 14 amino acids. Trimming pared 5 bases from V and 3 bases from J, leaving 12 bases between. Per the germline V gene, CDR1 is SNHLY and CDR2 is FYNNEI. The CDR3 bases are TGTGCCAGCAGTTCATTCCAGGGAACAGATACGCAGTATTTT. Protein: CASSSFQGTDTQYF.

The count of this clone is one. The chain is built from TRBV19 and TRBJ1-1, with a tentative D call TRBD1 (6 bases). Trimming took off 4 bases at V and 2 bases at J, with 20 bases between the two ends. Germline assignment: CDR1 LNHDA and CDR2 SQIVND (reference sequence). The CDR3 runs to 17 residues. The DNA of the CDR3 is TGTGCCAGTAGTAGGGGAACTGCACAGGGTAGAAACACTGAAGCTTTCTTT. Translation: CASSRGTAQGRNTEAFF.

CDR3 sequence (DNA): TGTGCCACCAGTGAGGACAGGGCGGGCACAGATACGCAGTATTTT. It encodes CATSEDRAGTDTQYF. The rearrangement joins TRBV24-1 to TRBJ2-3; 8 bases are a match to TRBD1. This CDR3 has 15 residues. Germline V gene lookup returns CDR1 KGHDR and CDR2 SFDVKD. Trimming cost V 4 bases and J 1 base; bases outside gene matches: 3.